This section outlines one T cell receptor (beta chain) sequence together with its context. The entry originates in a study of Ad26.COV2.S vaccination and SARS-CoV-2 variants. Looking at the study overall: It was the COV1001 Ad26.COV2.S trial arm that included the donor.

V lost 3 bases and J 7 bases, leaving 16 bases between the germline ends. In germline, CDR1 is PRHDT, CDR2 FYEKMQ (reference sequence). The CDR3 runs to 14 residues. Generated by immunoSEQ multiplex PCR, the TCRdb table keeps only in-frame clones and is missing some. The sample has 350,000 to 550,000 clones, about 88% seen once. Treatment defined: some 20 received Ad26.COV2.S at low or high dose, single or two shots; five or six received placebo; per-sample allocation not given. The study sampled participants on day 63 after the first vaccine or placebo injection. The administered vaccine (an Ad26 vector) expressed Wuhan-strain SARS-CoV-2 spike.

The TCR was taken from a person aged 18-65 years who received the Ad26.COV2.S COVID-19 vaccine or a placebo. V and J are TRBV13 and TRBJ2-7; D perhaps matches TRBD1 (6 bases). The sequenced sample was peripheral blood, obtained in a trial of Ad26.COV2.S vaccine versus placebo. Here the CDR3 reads CASSLGTPLGEQYF. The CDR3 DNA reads TGTGCCAGCAGCTTGGGGACACCCCTGGGGGAGCAGTACTTC.